Shown below are 27 T cell receptor beta chains from a single sample sequenced in a study of CD8 T cells in ankylosing spondylitis. Notes on the study in general: What seemed typical of ankylosing spondylitis blood was a TCR beta motif built from 8 or 9 highly homologous variants.

TCRdb reanalysed the 5' RACE reads using MiXCR and keeps one entry per CDR3 protein. The sample shows under 950,000 distinct CDR3 sequences, 19% of them seen only once. These receptors' targets are unknown. The sample consisted of blood, either unsorted or a sorted T cell fraction (not recorded which). The receptors were sampled from a male donor with ankylosing spondylitis.

In its sample, this clonotype was seen a few times. The chain carries TRBV5-1 and TRBJ1-4, with D possibly being TRBD1 (5 bases). Trimming cost V 0 bases and J 6 bases, with 12 bases left between them. This CDR3 contains 15 residues. Germline loops: CDR1 SGHRS, CDR2 YFSETQ. Written as DNA, the CDR3 is TGCGCCAGCAGCTTGGCGCAGGGAAGGGATGAAAAACTGTTTTTT. Amino acid sequence: CASSLAQGRDEKLFF.

Only a few counts were recorded for this clonotype. V is TRBV10-3 and J is TRBJ2-5, with 13 bases identical to TRBD2. The CDR3 length is 16 residues. The J segment lost 1 base and the V segment lost 6 bases, leaving 5 bases of the junction unmatched. Germline CDR1 is ENHRY and CDR2 is SYGVKD. The CDR3 region has the DNA TGTGCCATCAGCGGGACTAGCGGGACCGGCCAAGAGACCCAGTACTTC. Amino acid sequence: CAISGTSGTGQETQYF.

The gene calls are TRBV9 and TRBJ2-1; 7 nucleotides line up with TRBD2. CDR1 and CDR2 (germline): SGDLS, YYNGEE. This CDR3 region has 16 residues. V lost 0 bases and J lost 3; bases outside the gene matches: 6. The CDR3 region is CASSVDGGGSYNEQFF. CDR3 DNA sequence: TGTGCCAGCAGCGTAGATGGCGGGGGAAGCTACAATGAGCAGTTCTTC.

The chain joins TRBV10-3 to TRBJ2-1; a weak D match, TRBD2 (6 bases). From germline, CDR1 is ENHRY and CDR2 SYGVKD. The CDR3 totals 16 residues. V dropped 5 bases and J dropped 3 bases, with 17 bases sitting between them. The CDR3 region is CAISSGVGRDYNEQFF. The CDR3, as DNA: TGTGCCATCAGTTCGGGGGTAGGACGGGACTACAATGAGCAGTTCTTC.

This chain uses TRBV19 with TRBJ1-3; no clear D. Germline-derived CDR1 and CDR2 are LNHDA and SQIVND (reference sequence). With 10 bases removed from V and 0 bases from J, the gap between germline ends came to 10 bases. This CDR3 has 13 residues. Here the CDR3 reads CATSWGSGNTIYF. The CDR3 DNA reads TGTGCCACATCTTGGGGCTCTGGAAACACCATATATTTT.

Written as DNA, the CDR3 is TGTGCCACCAGCAGCCGGGGTAGTGAGGAAAAACTGTTTTTT. Amino acid sequence: CATSSRGSEEKLFF. The chain uses TRBV15 and TRBJ1-4; D is unresolved. This CDR3 contains 14 residues. Germline-derived CDR1 and CDR2 are LNHNV and YYDKDF (reference sequence). V dropped 3 bases and J dropped 8 bases, with 13 bases sitting between them.

A few counts support this clonotype. The V call is TRBV11-1, the J call TRBJ2-1; perhaps D is TRBD1 or TRBD2 (5 bases each). CDR1 is SGHAT and CDR2 is FQDESV in the germline V gene (reference sequence). The CDR3 loop spans 16 amino acids. V was clipped by 2 bases and J by 2 bases, with 13 bases between them. CDR3 loop: CASSLLGAEAYNEQFF. Written as DNA, the CDR3 is TGTGCCAGCAGCTTATTAGGGGCGGAGGCCTACAATGAGCAGTTCTTC. The complete variable domain, with remaining parts taken from reference TRBV11-1 and TRBJ2-1, reads EAEVAQSPRYKITEKSQAVAFWCDPISGHATLYWYRQILGQGPELLVQFQDESVVDDSQLPKDRFSAERLKGVDSTLKIQPAELGDSAMYLCASSLLGAEAYNEQFFGPGTRLTVL.

This clonotype was picked up a small number of times. The V call is TRBV4-1, the J call TRBJ1-2; 8 bases map to TRBD1. This CDR3 region has 16 residues. Germline V gene lookup returns CDR1 MGHRA and CDR2 YSYEKL. The ends lost 4 bases at V and 4 bases at J; junction bases unmatched: 11. CDR3 bases: TGCGCCAGCAGCCTCCGAGCCCCAGGGGGCAGCTATGGCTACACCTTC. The encoded protein is CASSLRAPGGSYGYTF.

This clonotype was counted only a few times. The chain links TRBV12-3 or TRBV12-4 to TRBJ1-1; 8 positions match TRBD1. The CDR3 loop spans 16 amino acids. V gave up 3 bases and J gave up 1 base; unmatched junction bases: 7. The CDR3 spells CASSFRQGSTNTEAFF. The CDR3 DNA reads as TGTGCCAGCAGTTTTCGACAGGGGAGTACGAACACTGAAGCTTTCTTT.

The chain employs TRBV10-3 and TRBJ1-1, with a tentative D call TRBD1 (5 bases). Trimming stripped 3 bases from V and 7 bases from J, with 9 bases between. CDR3 size: 12 residues. Germline CDR1 ENHRY, CDR2 SYGVKD. The CDR3 region is CAISDGGREAFF. In DNA, the CDR3 is TGTGCCATCAGTGATGGGGGACGTGAAGCTTTCTTT.

This chain uses TRBV20-1 with TRBJ2-2; D is undetermined. The CDR3 runs to 14 residues. The ends were cut back, 1 base at V and 6 bases at J, with 12 bases in the middle. From germline, CDR1 is DFQATT and CDR2 SNEGSKA (reference sequence). CDR3 amino acids: CSARGMGVAGELFF. DNA of the CDR3: TGCAGTGCTAGAGGAATGGGTGTGGCCGGGGAGCTGTTTTTT.

The CDR3 loop is CASSGGGSNQPQHF. The CDR3 region has the DNA TGTGCCAGCAGTGGCGGAGGGAGCAATCAGCCCCAGCATTTT. This sequence joins TRBV2 and TRBJ1-5; no clear D. Germline V gene sequence: CDR1 SNHLY, CDR2 FYNNEI. The CDR3 sequence is 14 residues long. Trimming shortened V by 4 bases and J by 1 base, and 8 bases separated the two germline ends.

The J gene is TRBJ2-2, the V gene TRBV7-6; 8 bases map to TRBD2. CDR3 length equals 15 residues. J was trimmed by 5 bases and V by 2 bases; bases with no gene match: 4. From germline, CDR1 is SGHVS and CDR2 FNYEAQ. This CDR3 is CASSLRASGTGELFF. The CDR3 DNA is TGTGCCAGCAGCTTAAGGGCTAGCGGGACCGGGGAGCTGTTTTTT.

The count of this clonotype is one. This sequence joins TRBV5-1 and TRBJ2-2; TRBD2 might be the D (6 bases). In germline, CDR1 is SGHRS, CDR2 YFSETQ. Trimming shortened V by 4 bases and J by 6 bases, and 19 bases separated the two germline ends. The CDR3 consists of 16 residues. The CDR3 region has the DNA TGCGCCAGCAGCCGGGAGTCGGGAGCCCGGGCCGGGGAGCTGTTTTTT. It codes for CASSRESGARAGELFF. Supplemented by reference TRBV5-1 and TRBJ2-2, the full variable domain reads KAGVTQTPRYLIKTRGQQVTLSCSPISGHRSVSWYQQTPGQGLQFLFEYFSETQRNKGNFPGRFSGRQFSNSRSEMNVSTLELGDSALYLCASSRESGARAGELFFGEGSRLTVL.

This clonotype was counted between two and nine times. V and J are TRBV29-1 and TRBJ2-5, with D possibly being TRBD1 (6 bases). CDR1 and CDR2 from the germline V gene are SQVTM and ANQGSEA. V lost 6 bases, J lost 2 bases, and 10 bases lay in between. This CDR3 has 12 amino acids. CDR3 sequence: CSVGHKQETQYF. CDR3 sequence (DNA): TGCAGCGTGGGACACAAGCAAGAGACCCAGTACTTC.

The chain employs TRBV12-3 or TRBV12-4 and TRBJ2-3, with D perhaps matching TRBD2 (7 bases). CDR3 size: 15 residues. The V end lost 5 bases, the J end lost 2 bases, and 14 bases lay between the germline ends. The CDR3 region is CASSPRGAPTDTQYF. CDR3 nucleotides: TGTGCCAGCAGTCCTCGGGGGGCGCCCACAGATACGCAGTATTTT.

Ten or more counts support this clonotype. J is TRBJ2-3 and V is TRBV29-1; 11 bases agree with TRBD2. This CDR3 is 15 amino acids long. V lost 7 bases to trimming and J lost 1 base; unmatched junction nucleotides: 7. Per the germline V gene, CDR1 is SQVTM and CDR2 is ANQGSEA. The DNA for the CDR3 is TGCAGCGGGGTTCGACTAGCGGGACGCACAGATACGCAGTATTTT. Translation: CSGVRLAGRTDTQYF.

Only a few counts were recorded for this clonotype. The chain joins TRBV12-3 or TRBV12-4 to TRBJ2-3; D might be TRBD2 (6 bases). Trimming took 3 bases from V and 3 from J, leaving 13 bases between them. This CDR3 region has 15 residues. CDR3 DNA: TGTGCCAGCAGTTTGCACGGGGGTGGAACAGATACGCAGTATTTT. It specifies CASSLHGGGTDTQYF.

This clonotype appeared a few times. This chain connects TRBV28 to TRBJ2-7; D uncertain. In germline, CDR1 is MDHEN, CDR2 SYDVKM. The CDR3 covers 13 residues. V was pared by 4 bases and J by 3 bases, with 10 bases between. Here the CDR3 reads CASSSPEIYEQYF. CDR3 sequence (DNA): TGTGCCAGCAGTTCCCCGGAGATCTACGAGCAGTACTTC. The full variable domain, its missing parts supplied by reference TRBV28 and TRBJ2-7, is DVKVTQSSRYLVKRTGEKVFLECVQDMDHENMFWYRQDPGLGLRLIYFSYDVKMKEKGDIPEGYSVSREKKERFSLILESASTNQTSMYLCASSSPEIYEQYFGPGTRLTVT.

V gene TRBV4-2 combines with J gene TRBJ1-2, with 8 bases aligning to TRBD1. With V trimmed by 3 bases and J by 2 bases, 11 bases remained unmatched. The CDR3 runs to 17 residues. Germline-derived CDR1 and CDR2 are LGHNA and YNFKEQ. CDR3 sequence reads: CASSQGRGQEINYGYTF. The CDR3 DNA sequence: TGTGCCAGCAGCCAGGGGAGGGGACAGGAGATCAACTATGGCTACACCTTC.

The chain recombines TRBV6-5 with TRBJ2-2, with TRBD1 matching over 8 bases. J lost 2 bases, V lost 3 bases, and 2 bases had no gene match. This CDR3 region has 15 residues. Germline-derived CDR1 and CDR2 are MNHEY and SVGAGI. The CDR3 bases are TGTGCCAGCAGTTATGGACAGGGAAACACCGGGGAGCTGTTTTTT. Residues: CASSYGQGNTGELFF.

This clonotype was picked up a small number of times. The chain combines TRBV28 with TRBJ1-6; D gene uncertain. V lost 3 bases and J 10 bases, leaving 7 bases between the germline ends. Germline assignment: CDR1 MDHEN and CDR2 SYDVKM. CDR3 size: 12 residues. The CDR3 spells CASSLKHSPLHF. The CDR3 DNA is TGTGCCAGCAGTTTGAAACACTCACCCCTCCACTTT.

This clonotype turned up a few times. CDR3 protein: CASSLALKPYGYTF. For the CDR3, the DNA is TGTGCCAGCAGTTTAGCCCTTAAACCCTATGGCTACACCTTC. The chain employs TRBV12-3 or TRBV12-4 and TRBJ1-2; D gene ambiguous. The V gene lost 0 bases and the J gene lost 4 bases, with 9 bases spanning the gap. The CDR3 has 14 amino acids.

This clonotype was seen a handful of times. This chain joins TRBV20-1 and TRBJ2-1; tentatively, D is TRBD2 (7 bases). V was pared by 5 bases and J by 4 bases, with 18 bases between. Germline-derived CDR1 and CDR2 are DFQATT and SNEGSKA (reference sequence). CDR3 length: 15 amino acids. CDR3 region: CSAPPRGALYNEQFF. The CDR3 nucleotides are TGCAGTGCTCCCCCTCGGGGGGCGCTTTACAATGAGCAGTTCTTC.

This chain joins TRBV3-1 and TRBJ2-7; D gene uncertain. This CDR3 is built from 15 residues. V shed 0 bases and J shed 1 base, with 10 bases lying between them. Germline loops: CDR1 LGHDT, CDR2 YNNKEL (reference sequence). The CDR3: CASSQDPGRSYEQYF. The CDR3 DNA reads as TGTGCCAGCAGCCAAGATCCCGGCAGGTCCTACGAGCAGTACTTC.

This clonotype showed up just a few times. The chain has TRBV12-3 or TRBV12-4 and TRBJ2-6; D is unclear. This CDR3 has 16 residues. Deletions cut 3 bases from V and 3 bases from J, with 12 bases between. The CDR3 here is CASSFLRIGGANVLTF. CDR3 nucleotide sequence: TGTGCCAGCAGTTTTCTCCGTATCGGTGGGGCCAACGTCCTGACTTTC.

This clonotype was picked up a small number of times. The rearrangement uses TRBV2 and TRBJ1-2; D gene unclear. CDR3 length: 16 residues. The germline V and J ends were trimmed by 3 bases and 7 bases, with 21 bases remaining between them. Germline V gene data show CDR1 as SNHLY and CDR2 as FYNNEI. In nucleotides, the CDR3 is TGTGCCAGCAGTGAGTGGAGTGGCAAGGTCGTAGGTGGCTACACCTTC. This sequence encodes CASSEWSGKVVGGYTF.